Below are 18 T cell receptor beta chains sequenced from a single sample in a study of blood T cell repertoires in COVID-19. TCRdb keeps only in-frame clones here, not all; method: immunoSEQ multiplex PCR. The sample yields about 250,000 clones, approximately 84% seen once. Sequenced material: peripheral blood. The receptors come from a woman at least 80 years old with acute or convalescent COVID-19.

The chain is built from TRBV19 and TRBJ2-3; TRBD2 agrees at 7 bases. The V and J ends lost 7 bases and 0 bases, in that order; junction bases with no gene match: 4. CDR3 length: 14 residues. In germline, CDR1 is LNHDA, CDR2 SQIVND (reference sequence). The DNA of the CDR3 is TGTGCCAGTACGGGACTACTCAGCACAGATACGCAGTATTTT. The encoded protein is CASTGLLSTDTQYF.

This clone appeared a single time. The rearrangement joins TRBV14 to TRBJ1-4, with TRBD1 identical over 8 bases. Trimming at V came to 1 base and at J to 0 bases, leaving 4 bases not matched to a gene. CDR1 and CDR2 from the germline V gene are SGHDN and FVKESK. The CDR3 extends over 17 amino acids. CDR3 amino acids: CASSQGTGCATNEKLFF. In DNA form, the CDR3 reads TGTGCCAGCAGCCAAGGGACAGGGTGTGCAACTAATGAAAAACTGTTTTTT.

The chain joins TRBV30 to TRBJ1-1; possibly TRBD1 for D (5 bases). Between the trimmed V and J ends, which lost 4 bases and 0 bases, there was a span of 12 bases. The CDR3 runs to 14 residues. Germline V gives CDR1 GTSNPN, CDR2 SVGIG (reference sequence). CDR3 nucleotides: TGTGCCTGGACCAGGACACACATGAACACTGAAGCTTTCTTT. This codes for CAWTRTHMNTEAFF.

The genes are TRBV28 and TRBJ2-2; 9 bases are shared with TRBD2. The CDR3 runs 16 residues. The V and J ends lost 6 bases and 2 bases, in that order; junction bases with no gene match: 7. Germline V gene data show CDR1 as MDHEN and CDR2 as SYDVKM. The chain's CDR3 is CASSDTGTSNTGELFF. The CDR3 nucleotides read TGTGCCAGCAGCGATACGGGGACTAGCAACACCGGGGAGCTGTTTTTT.

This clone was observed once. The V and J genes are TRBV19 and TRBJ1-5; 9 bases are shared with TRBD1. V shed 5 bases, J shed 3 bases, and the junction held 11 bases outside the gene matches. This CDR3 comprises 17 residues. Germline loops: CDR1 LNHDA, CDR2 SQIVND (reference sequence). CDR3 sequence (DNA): TGTGCCAGTAGTGCATCCGGGACAGGGTCTTACAATCAGCCCCAGCATTTT. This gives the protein CASSASGTGSYNQPQHF.

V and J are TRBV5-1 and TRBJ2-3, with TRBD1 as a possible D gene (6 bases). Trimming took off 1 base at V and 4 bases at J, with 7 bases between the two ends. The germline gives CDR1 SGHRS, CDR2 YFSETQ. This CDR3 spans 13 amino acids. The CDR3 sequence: CASSLRQADTQYF. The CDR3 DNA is TGCGCCAGCAGCTTGAGACAGGCAGATACGCAGTATTTT.

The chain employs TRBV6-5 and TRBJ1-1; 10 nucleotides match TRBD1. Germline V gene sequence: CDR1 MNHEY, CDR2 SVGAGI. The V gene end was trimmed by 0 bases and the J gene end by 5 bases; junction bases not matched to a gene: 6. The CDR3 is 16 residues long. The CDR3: CASSYSQTGGGTEAFF. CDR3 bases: TGTGCCAGCAGTTACTCCCAGACAGGGGGCGGGACTGAAGCTTTCTTT.

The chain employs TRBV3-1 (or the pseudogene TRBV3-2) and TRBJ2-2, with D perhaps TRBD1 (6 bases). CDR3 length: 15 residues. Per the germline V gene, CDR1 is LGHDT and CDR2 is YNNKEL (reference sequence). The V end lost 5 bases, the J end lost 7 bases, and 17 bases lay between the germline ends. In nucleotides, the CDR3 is TGTGCCAGCAGCGAGAGCTACAGGGATGGCGGGGAGCTGTTTTTT. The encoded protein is CASSESYRDGGELFF.

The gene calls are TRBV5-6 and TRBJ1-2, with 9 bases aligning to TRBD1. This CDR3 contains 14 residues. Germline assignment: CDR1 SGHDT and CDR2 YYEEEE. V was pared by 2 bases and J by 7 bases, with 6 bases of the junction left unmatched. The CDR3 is CASSLRDRVVGYTF. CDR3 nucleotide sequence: TGTGCCAGCAGCTTAAGGGACAGGGTCGTTGGCTACACCTTC.

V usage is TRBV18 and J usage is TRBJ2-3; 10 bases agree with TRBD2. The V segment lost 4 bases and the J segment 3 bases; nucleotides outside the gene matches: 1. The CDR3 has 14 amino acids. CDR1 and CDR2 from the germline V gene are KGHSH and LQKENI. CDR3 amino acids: CASSQGLATDTQYF. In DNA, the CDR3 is TGTGCCAGCTCACAGGGACTAGCGACAGATACGCAGTATTTT.

CDR3 nucleotides: TGTGCCATCAGTGGAGGAGGGTTTGGGTACAATGAGCAGTTCTTC. The encoded protein is CAISGGGFGYNEQFF. V and J are TRBV10-3 and TRBJ2-1, with D tentatively TRBD2 (6 bases). The CDR3 contains 15 residues. Germline V gene lookup returns CDR1 ENHRY and CDR2 SYGVKD. The V end lost 4 bases, the J end lost 4 bases, and 14 bases lay between the germline ends.

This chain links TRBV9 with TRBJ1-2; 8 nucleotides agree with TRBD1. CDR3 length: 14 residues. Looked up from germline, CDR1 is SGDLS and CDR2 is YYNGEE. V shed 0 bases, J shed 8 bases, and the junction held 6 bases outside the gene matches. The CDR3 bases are TGTGCCAGCAGCGTAGCGGACAGGGAGGGAGGCTACACCTTC. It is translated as CASSVADREGGYTF.

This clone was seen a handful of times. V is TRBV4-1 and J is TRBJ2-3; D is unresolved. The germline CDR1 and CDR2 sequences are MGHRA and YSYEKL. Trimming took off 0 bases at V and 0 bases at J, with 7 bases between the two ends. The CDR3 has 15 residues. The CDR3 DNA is TGCGCCAGCAGCCAAGATGAGGTTAGCACAGATACGCAGTATTTT. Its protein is CASSQDEVSTDTQYF.

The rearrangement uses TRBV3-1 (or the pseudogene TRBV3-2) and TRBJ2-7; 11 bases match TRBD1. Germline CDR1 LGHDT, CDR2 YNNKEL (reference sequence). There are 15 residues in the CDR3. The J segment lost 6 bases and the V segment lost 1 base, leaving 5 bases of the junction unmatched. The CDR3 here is CASSQATGTGGEQYF. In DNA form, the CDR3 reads TGTGCCAGCAGCCAAGCCACCGGGACAGGGGGCGAGCAGTACTTC.

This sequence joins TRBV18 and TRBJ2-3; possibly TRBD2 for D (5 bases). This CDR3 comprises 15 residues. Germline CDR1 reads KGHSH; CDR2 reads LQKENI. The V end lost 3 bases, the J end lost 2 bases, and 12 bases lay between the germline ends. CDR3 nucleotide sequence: TGTGCCAGCTCACCCTCGACTACTTCCACAGATACGCAGTATTTT. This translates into CASSPSTTSTDTQYF. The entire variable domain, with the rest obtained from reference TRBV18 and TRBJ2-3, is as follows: NAGVMQNPRHLVRRRGQEARLRCSPMKGHSHVYWYRQLPEEGLKFMVYLQKENIIDESGMPKERFSAEFPKEGPSILRIQQVVRGDSAAYFCASSPSTTSTDTQYFGPGTRLTVL.

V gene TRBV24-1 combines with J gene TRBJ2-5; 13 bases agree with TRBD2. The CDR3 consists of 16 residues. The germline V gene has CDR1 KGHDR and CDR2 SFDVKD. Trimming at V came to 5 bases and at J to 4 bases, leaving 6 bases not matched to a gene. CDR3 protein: CATSGALAGGTETQYF. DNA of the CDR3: TGTGCCACCAGTGGCGCACTAGCGGGAGGGACAGAGACCCAGTACTTC.

CDR3 DNA sequence: TGTGCCAGCAGGGGCCAGCTCAATCAGCCCCAGCATTTT. Translated, it gives CASRGQLNQPQHF. The gene calls are TRBV2 and TRBJ1-5; no clear D gene. CDR3 length: 13 residues. V lost 6 bases, J lost 3 bases, and 9 bases lay in between. Germline V CDR1 and CDR2: SNHLY, FYNNEI.

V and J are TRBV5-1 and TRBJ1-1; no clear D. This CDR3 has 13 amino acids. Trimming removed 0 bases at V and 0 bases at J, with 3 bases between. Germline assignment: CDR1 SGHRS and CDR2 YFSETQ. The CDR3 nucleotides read TGCGCCAGCAGCTTGGCTTTGAACACTGAAGCTTTCTTT. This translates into CASSLALNTEAFF.